The 22 T cell receptor beta chains listed next were all sequenced from one sample in a study of T cell clonotyping in hematopoietic cell transplantation. TCRdb's table, derived via immunoSEQ multiplex PCR, lists solely in-frame clones and lacks some. This sample has approximately 13,000 clones, with roughly 80% found just once. The material sequenced was PBMCs, taken 100 days after allogeneic stem cell transplant. These receptors all stem from a female patient aged 40-50 years who had an allogeneic stem cell transplant from a related donor, so T cells may come from the graft donor. Some clones in this sample may be carry-over from other donors' samples.

The rearrangement joins TRBV30 to TRBJ1-1; a possible D gene is TRBD1 (5 bases). The CDR3 runs to 13 residues. CDR1 GTSNPN and CDR2 SVGIG come from the germline V gene (reference sequence). Trimming left V 4 bases short and J 4 bases short, with 13 bases between. CDR3 bases: TGTGCCTGGAAGCTAATGGGGGGCACTGAAGCTTTCTTT. Translating it yields CAWKLMGGTEAFF.

The genes are TRBV5-4 and TRBJ2-5, with D maybe TRBD1 (5 bases). This CDR3 is 14 amino acids long. V lost 4 bases to trimming and J lost 0 bases, with 10 bases between them. CDR1 is SGHNT and CDR2 is YYREEE in the germline V gene (reference sequence). The CDR3 bases are TGTGCCAGCAGCCTACGACAGAACCAAGAGACCCAGTACTTC. Translated, it gives CASSLRQNQETQYF.

V and J are TRBV4-1 and TRBJ2-3, with unresolved D. The germline V and J ends were trimmed by 0 bases and 0 bases, with 13 bases remaining between them. CDR3 length: 17 amino acids. Per the germline V gene, CDR1 is MGHRA and CDR2 is YSYEKL. The CDR3 DNA reads as TGCGCCAGCAGCCAAGAGAATGTCGCTCTTAGCACAGATACGCAGTATTTT. It specifies CASSQENVALSTDTQYF.

The gene calls are TRBV6-6 and TRBJ2-2; D unclear. The ends were cut back, 8 bases at V and 5 bases at J, with 9 bases in the middle. Germline lookup yields CDR1 MNHNY and CDR2 SVGAGI (reference sequence). This CDR3 has 12 amino acids. The CDR3 is CASWERTGELFF. The CDR3 bases are TGTGCCAGCTGGGAAAGGACCGGGGAGCTGTTTTTT.

The chain has TRBV27 and TRBJ1-2, with a possible D match to TRBD1 (5 bases). Trimming removed 2 bases from V and 7 bases from J, with 14 bases in between. The CDR3 loop spans 14 amino acids. CDR1 and CDR2 (germline): MNHEY, SMNVEV (reference sequence). CDR3 protein: CASSLRGAMSGYTF. The DNA of the CDR3 is TGTGCCAGCAGTTTAAGGGGAGCAATGAGTGGCTACACCTTC.

The J gene is TRBJ1-2, the V gene TRBV10-3; D is ambiguous. The CDR3 is made up of 12 amino acids. Trimming stripped 5 bases from V and 7 bases from J, with 11 bases between. Germline V gene data show CDR1 as ENHRY and CDR2 as SYGVKD. In DNA, the CDR3 is TGTGCCATCAGTTCCGACGACCTTGGCTACACCTTC. It is translated as CAISSDDLGYTF.

The chain has TRBV19 and TRBJ1-1; no firm D call. The CDR3 has 12 amino acids. CDR1 LNHDA and CDR2 SQIVND come from the germline V gene (reference sequence). V lost 7 bases and J lost 3, with 9 bases in between. Written as DNA, the CDR3 is TGTGCCAGTATGGCCGGCTACACTGAAGCTTTCTTT. Translated: CASMAGYTEAFF. The full variable domain, rest sourced from reference TRBV19 and TRBJ1-1, is DGGITQSPKYLFRKEGQNVTLSCEQNLNHDAMYWYRQDPGQGLRLIYYSQIVNDFQKGDIAEGYSVSREKKESFPLTVTSAQKNPTAFYLCASMAGYTEAFFGQGTRLTVV.

This clone was observed a single time. The chain has TRBV7-6 and TRBJ2-5; no firm D call. The CDR3 consists of 12 residues. Trimming removed 2 bases from V and 4 bases from J, with 5 bases in between. The germline V gene encodes CDR1 SGHVS and CDR2 FNYEAQ. CDR3 residues: CASSLPGETQYF. As DNA, the CDR3 is TGTGCCAGCAGCTTACCGGGAGAGACCCAGTACTTC.

Worth noting for this clone: Other DNA sequences in this sample translate to the same CDR3. In DNA, the CDR3 is TGTGCCAGCAGTTCAAATCAGGGAATTCAGGGCGAGCAGTACTTC. Translating gives CASSSNQGIQGEQYF. The gene calls are TRBV27 and TRBJ2-7, with D possibly TRBD1 on 5 matching bases. This CDR3 is built from 15 residues. V was clipped by 4 bases and J by 6 bases, with 19 bases between them. Germline V gene sequence: CDR1 MNHEY, CDR2 SMNVEV (reference sequence).

This clone has more than one count but fewer than ten. The V call is TRBV11-3, the J call TRBJ2-5; 10 nucleotides match TRBD2. The J call may be faulty, since TRBJ2-7 better matches the DNA end. Looked up from germline, CDR1 is SGHNT and CDR2 is YENEEA. CDR3 length equals 13 residues. CDR3 sequence: CASRASGSDEQYF. CDR3 coding DNA: TGTGCCAGCAGGGCTAGCGGGAGCGACGAGCAGTACTTC.

The rearrangement links TRBV6-1 to TRBJ2-3, with D possibly being TRBD2 (6 bases). There are 14 residues in the CDR3. The V end was cut by 6 bases, the J end by 5 bases, with 15 bases between. The germline CDR1 and CDR2 sequences are MNHNS and SASEGT. The CDR3 coding sequence is TGTGCCAGCAGACTGTCTGGTAGCGGAGATACGCAGTATTTT. It yields the protein CASRLSGSGDTQYF.

The chain uses TRBV30 and TRBJ2-7; 7 bases are shared with TRBD2. From germline, CDR1 is GTSNPN and CDR2 SVGIG (reference sequence). The V and J ends lost 4 bases and 6 bases, in that order; junction bases with no gene match: 6. There are 12 residues in the CDR3. The CDR3 loop is CAWTSGGVEQYF. The CDR3 DNA sequence: TGTGCCTGGACGAGTGGGGGGGTCGAGCAGTACTTC.

The chain links TRBV6-6 to TRBJ1-1, with D possibly TRBD1 on 6 matching bases. Trimming pared 6 bases from V and 6 bases from J, leaving 20 bases between. The CDR3 extends over 15 amino acids. The V gene's germline CDR1 is MNHNY and CDR2 SVGAGI (reference sequence). Here the CDR3 DNA reads TGTGCCAGCAGCCACTGGGGGGCGGGGTTGCCTGAAGCTTTCTTT. Amino acid sequence: CASSHWGAGLPEAFF.

The chain recombines TRBV6-5 with TRBJ1-2; tentative D call: TRBD1 (5 bases). V was shortened by 5 bases and J by 0 bases, with 10 bases between the two germline ends. Germline V lookup: CDR1 MNHEY, CDR2 SVGAGI. This CDR3 spans 14 amino acids. The CDR3 bases are TGTGCCAGCAGTCCTCGGGGGGCTAACTATGGCTACACCTTC. This gives the protein CASSPRGANYGYTF.

This rearrangement joins TRBV30 to TRBJ2-7; maybe TRBD2 (6 bases). The CDR3 runs 14 residues. With 4 bases removed from V and 6 bases from J, the gap between germline ends came to 19 bases. The germline V gene encodes CDR1 GTSNPN and CDR2 SVGIG (reference sequence). The CDR3 here is CAWTLGLARSEQYF. The CDR3 region has the DNA TGTGCCTGGACCCTGGGGCTAGCGAGGAGCGAGCAGTACTTC.

This chain joins TRBV2 and TRBJ1-5; D unclear. V lost 3 bases and J lost 0, with 6 bases in between. The CDR3 runs to 14 residues. Germline CDR1 and CDR2: SNHLY and FYNNEI. In DNA, the CDR3 is TGTGCCAGCAGTGACAGGTCTAGCAATCAGCCCCAGCATTTT. This codes for CASSDRSSNQPQHF.

The chain joins TRBV10-3 to TRBJ1-2; D may be TRBD1 (5 bases). The germline V gene encodes CDR1 ENHRY and CDR2 SYGVKD. V lost 0 bases and J 7 bases, leaving 9 bases between the germline ends. CDR3 length equals 13 residues. DNA for the CDR3: TGTGCCATCAGTGAGTCGGGGGAGGCTGGCTACACCTTC. Translated: CAISESGEAGYTF.

The chain links TRBV4-3 to TRBJ2-1; 8 nucleotides match TRBD2. Germline CDR1 LGHNA, CDR2 YSLEER. V was clipped by 0 bases and J by 7 bases; unmatched bases: 8. The CDR3 totals 16 residues. CDR3 DNA sequence: TGCGCCAGCAGCCAAGATATCCAGCGGGAGTATAATGAGCAGTTCTTC. Translating gives CASSQDIQREYNEQFF.

V and J are TRBV27 and TRBJ2-6; 7 bases are shared with TRBD1. CDR1 MNHEY and CDR2 SMNVEV come from the germline V gene (reference sequence). Trimming at V came to 4 bases and at J to 4 bases, leaving 10 bases not matched to a gene. The CDR3 runs to 17 residues. CDR3 residues: CASSSLFTGVGANVLTF. In nucleotides, the CDR3 is TGTGCCAGCAGTTCCCTTTTCACAGGGGTAGGGGCCAACGTCCTGACTTTC.

V is TRBV30 and J is TRBJ2-3; possible D gene TRBD1, 5 bases. The CDR3 spans 16 residues. Germline loops: CDR1 GTSNPN, CDR2 SVGIG (reference sequence). Trimming stripped 1 base from V and 2 bases from J, with 16 bases between. CDR3 residues: CAWSAQGFRYTDTQYF. The CDR3 DNA is TGTGCCTGGAGTGCCCAGGGATTCAGATACACAGATACGCAGTATTTT.

By frequency in the sample, this clone is medium-sized. The chain combines TRBV19 with TRBJ2-7; TRBD2 matches 7 bases. V was pared by 6 bases and J by 4 bases, with 6 bases of the junction left unmatched. The CDR3 has 13 amino acids. Germline-derived CDR1 and CDR2 are LNHDA and SQIVND (reference sequence). In DNA, the CDR3 is TGTGCCAGTAGCAGCGGGGAGGGTTACGAGCAGTACTTC. Residues: CASSSGEGYEQYF.

The rearrangement joins TRBV30 to TRBJ2-4, with TRBD1 matching over 7 bases. This CDR3 comprises 14 residues. Trimming at V came to 4 bases and at J to 1 base, leaving 4 bases not matched to a gene. CDR1 GTSNPN and CDR2 SVGIG come from the germline V gene (reference sequence). CDR3: CAWNFRGAKNIQYF. CDR3 DNA sequence: TGTGCCTGGAACTTCAGGGGGGCCAAAAACATTCAGTACTTC.